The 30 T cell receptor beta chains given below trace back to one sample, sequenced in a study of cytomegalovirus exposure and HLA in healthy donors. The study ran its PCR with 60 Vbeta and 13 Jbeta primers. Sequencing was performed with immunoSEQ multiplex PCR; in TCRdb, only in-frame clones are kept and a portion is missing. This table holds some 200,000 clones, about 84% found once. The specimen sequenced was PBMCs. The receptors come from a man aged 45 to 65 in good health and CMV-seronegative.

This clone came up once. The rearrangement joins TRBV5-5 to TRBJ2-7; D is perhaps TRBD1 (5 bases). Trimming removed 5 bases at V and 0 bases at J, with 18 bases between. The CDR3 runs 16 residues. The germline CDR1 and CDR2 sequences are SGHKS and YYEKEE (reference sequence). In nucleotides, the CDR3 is TGTGCCAGCAGGGTTGGGTACAGGTGGAGCTCCTACGAGCAGTACTTC. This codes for CASRVGYRWSSYEQYF.

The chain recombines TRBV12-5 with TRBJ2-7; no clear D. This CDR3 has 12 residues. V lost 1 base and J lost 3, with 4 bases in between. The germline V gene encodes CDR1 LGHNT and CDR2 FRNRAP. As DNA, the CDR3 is TGTGCTAGTGGTTTGGCCCTCTACGAGCAGTACTTC. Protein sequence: CASGLALYEQYF.

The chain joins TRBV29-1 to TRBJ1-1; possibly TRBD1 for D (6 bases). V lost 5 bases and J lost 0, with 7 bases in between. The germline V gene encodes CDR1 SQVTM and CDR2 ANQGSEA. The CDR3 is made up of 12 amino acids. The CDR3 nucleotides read TGCAGCGTTTGGGGGCTGAACACTGAAGCTTTCTTT. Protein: CSVWGLNTEAFF. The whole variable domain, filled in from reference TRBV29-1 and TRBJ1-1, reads SAVISQKPSRDICQRGTSLTIQCQVDSQVTMMFWYRQQPGQSLTLIATANQGSEATYESGFVIDKFPISRPNLTFSTLTVSNMSPEDSSIYLCSVWGLNTEAFFGQGTRLTVV.

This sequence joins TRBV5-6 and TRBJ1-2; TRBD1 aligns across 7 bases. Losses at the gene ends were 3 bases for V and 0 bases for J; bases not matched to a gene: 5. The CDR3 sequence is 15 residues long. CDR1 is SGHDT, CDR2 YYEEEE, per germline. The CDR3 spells CASSSDRLANYGYTF. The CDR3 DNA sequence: TGTGCCAGCAGCTCGGACAGGCTCGCTAACTATGGCTACACCTTC.

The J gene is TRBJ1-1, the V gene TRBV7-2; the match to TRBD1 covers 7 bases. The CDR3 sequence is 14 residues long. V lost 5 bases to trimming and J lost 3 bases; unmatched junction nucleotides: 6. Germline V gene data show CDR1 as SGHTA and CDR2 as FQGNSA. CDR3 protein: CASSPGTAHTEAFF. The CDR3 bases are TGTGCCAGCAGCCCGGGGACAGCACACACTGAAGCTTTCTTT.

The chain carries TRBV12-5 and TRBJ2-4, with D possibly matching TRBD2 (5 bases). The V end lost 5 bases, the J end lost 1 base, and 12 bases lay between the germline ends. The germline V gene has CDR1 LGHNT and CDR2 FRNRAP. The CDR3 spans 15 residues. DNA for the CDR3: TGTGCTAGTGGTACCTGGACGGGGGCCAAAAACATTCAGTACTTC. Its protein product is CASGTWTGAKNIQYF.

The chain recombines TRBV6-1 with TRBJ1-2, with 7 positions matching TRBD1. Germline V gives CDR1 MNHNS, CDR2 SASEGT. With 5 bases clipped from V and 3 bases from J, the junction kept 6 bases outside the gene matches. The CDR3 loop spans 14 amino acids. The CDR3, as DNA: TGTGCCAGCAGTCCCCAGGGGGTCTACTATGGCTACACCTTC. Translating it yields CASSPQGVYYGYTF.

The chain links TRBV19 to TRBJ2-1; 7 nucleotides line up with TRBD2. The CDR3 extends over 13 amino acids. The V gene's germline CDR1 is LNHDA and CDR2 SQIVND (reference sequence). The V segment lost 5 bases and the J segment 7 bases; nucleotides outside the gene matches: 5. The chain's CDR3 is CASSPLGGNEQFF. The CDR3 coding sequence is TGTGCCAGTAGTCCACTGGGGGGGAATGAGCAGTTCTTC.

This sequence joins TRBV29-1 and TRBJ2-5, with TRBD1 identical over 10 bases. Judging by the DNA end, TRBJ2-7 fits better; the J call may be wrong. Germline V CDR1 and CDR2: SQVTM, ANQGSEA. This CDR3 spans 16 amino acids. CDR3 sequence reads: CSVEDVFGTGAAEQYF. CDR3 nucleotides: TGCAGCGTTGAAGACGTTTTCGGGACAGGGGCCGCCGAGCAGTACTTC.

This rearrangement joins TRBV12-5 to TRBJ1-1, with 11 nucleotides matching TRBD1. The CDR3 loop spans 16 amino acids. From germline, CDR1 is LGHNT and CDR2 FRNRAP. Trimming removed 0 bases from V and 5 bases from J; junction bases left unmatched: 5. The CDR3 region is CASGLVMGTGGTEAFF. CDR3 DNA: TGTGCTAGTGGTTTGGTAATGGGGACAGGGGGGACTGAAGCTTTCTTT. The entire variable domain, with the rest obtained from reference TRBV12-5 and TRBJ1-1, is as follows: DARVTQTPRHKVTEMGQEVTMRCQPILGHNTVFWYRQTMMQGLELLAYFRNRAPLDDSGMPKDRFSAEMPDATLATLKIQPSEPRDSAVYFCASGLVMGTGGTEAFFGQGTRLTVV.

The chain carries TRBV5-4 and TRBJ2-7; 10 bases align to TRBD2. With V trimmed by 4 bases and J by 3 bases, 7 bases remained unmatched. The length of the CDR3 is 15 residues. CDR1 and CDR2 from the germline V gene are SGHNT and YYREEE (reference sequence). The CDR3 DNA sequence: TGTGCCAGCAGCCCCGGACTAGCGGCGCACTACGAGCAGTACTTC. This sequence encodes CASSPGLAAHYEQYF.

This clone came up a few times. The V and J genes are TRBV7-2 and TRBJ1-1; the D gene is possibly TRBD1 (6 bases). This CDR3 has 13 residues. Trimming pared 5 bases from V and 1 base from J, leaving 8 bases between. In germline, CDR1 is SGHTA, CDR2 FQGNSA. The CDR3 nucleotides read TGTGCCAGCAGCCAGGGACAGAACACTGAAGCTTTCTTT. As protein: CASSQGQNTEAFF.

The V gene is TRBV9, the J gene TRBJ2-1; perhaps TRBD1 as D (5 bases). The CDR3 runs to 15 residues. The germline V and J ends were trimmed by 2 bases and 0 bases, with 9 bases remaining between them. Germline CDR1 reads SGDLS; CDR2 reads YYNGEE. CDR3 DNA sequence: TGTGCCAGCAGCGTGTGGGGCAGCTCCTACAATGAGCAGTTCTTC. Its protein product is CASSVWGSSYNEQFF. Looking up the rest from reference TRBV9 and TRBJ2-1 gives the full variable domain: DSGVTQTPKHLITATGQRVTLRCSPRSGDLSVYWYQQSLDQGLQFLIQYYNGEERAKGNILERFSAQQFPDLHSELNLSSLELGDSALYFCASSVWGSSYNEQFFGPGTRLTVL.

As DNA, the CDR3 is TGTGCCAGCAACCTTCGCGACACTGAAGCTTTCTTT. Translation: CASNLRDTEAFF. This sequence joins TRBV2 and TRBJ1-1; D is undetermined. Germline loops: CDR1 SNHLY, CDR2 FYNNEI. CDR3 length: 12 amino acids. The V gene lost 7 bases and the J gene lost 3 bases, with 9 bases spanning the gap.

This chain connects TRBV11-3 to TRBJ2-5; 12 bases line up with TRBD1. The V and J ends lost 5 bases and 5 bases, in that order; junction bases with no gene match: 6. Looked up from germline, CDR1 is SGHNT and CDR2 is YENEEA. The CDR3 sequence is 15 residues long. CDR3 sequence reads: CASSRGQGARETQYF. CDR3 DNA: TGTGCCAGCAGCAGGGGACAGGGGGCGCGGGAGACCCAGTACTTC.

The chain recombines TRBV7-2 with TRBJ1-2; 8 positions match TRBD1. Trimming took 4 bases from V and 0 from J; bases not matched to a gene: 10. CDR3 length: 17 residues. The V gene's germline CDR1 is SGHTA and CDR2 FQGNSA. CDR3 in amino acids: CASSSTRGDRPNYGYTF. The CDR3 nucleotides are TGTGCCAGCAGCTCCACCCGAGGGGACAGGCCTAACTATGGCTACACCTTC.

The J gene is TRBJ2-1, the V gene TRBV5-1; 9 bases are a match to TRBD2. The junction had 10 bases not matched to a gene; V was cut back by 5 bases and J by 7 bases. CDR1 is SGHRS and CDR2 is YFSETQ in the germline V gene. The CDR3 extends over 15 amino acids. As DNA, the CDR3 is TGCGCCAGCAGAATGGATAGCGGGGGAGGAAATGAGCAGTTCTTC. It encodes CASRMDSGGGNEQFF.

In DNA, the CDR3 is TGTGCCAGCAGTCTCGGCCCCAGGGGAAACACCATATATTTT. Translation: CASSLGPRGNTIYF. The chain has TRBV7-9 and TRBJ1-3, with D uncertain. V was cut by 6 bases and J by 4 bases, with 13 bases left in between. Germline-derived CDR1 and CDR2 are SEHNR and FQNEAQ (reference sequence). CDR3 length: 14 residues.

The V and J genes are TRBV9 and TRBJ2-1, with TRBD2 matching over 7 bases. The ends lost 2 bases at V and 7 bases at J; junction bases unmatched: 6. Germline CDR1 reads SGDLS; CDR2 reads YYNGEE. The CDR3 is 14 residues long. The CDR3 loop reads CASSVRTSPNEQFF. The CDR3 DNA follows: TGTGCCAGCAGCGTTAGGACTAGTCCAAATGAGCAGTTCTTC. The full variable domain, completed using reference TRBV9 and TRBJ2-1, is DSGVTQTPKHLITATGQRVTLRCSPRSGDLSVYWYQQSLDQGLQFLIQYYNGEERAKGNILERFSAQQFPDLHSELNLSSLELGDSALYFCASSVRTSPNEQFFGPGTRLTVL.

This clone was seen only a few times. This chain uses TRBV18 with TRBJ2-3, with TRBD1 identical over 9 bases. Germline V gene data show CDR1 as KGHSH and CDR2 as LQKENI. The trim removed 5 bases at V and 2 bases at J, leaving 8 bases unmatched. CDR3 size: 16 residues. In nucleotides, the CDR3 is TGTGCCAGCTCAATTCAGGGGACAGGGATCACAGATACGCAGTATTTT. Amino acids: CASSIQGTGITDTQYF.

DNA of the CDR3: TGCGCCAGCAGCCAAGATCGCGGGACCAACACCGGGGAGCTGTTTTTT. It yields the protein CASSQDRGTNTGELFF. V usage is TRBV4-3 and J usage is TRBJ2-2; D is possibly TRBD2 (6 bases). CDR3 length: 16 residues. The germline V and J ends were trimmed by 0 bases and 2 bases, with 10 bases remaining between them. From germline, CDR1 is LGHNA and CDR2 YSLEER.

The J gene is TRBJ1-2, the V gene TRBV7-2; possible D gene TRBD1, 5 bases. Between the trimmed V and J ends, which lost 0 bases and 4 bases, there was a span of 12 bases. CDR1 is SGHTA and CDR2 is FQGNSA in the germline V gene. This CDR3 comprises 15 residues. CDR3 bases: TGTGCCAGCAGCTTAGCGGGCAGGGCAAGCTATGGCTACACCTTC. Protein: CASSLAGRASYGYTF.

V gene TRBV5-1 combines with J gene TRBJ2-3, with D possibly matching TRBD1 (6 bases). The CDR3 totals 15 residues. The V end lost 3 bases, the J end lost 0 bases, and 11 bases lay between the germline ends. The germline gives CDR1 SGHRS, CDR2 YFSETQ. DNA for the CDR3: TGCGCCAGCAGCTCCTGGGGGCAGAGCACAGATACGCAGTATTTT. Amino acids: CASSSWGQSTDTQYF.

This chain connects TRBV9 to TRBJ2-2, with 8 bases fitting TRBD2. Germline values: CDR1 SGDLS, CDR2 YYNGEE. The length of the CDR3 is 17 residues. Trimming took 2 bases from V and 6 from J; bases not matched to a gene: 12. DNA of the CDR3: TGTGCCAGCAGCGTCTTAGCGGGGCACCTGGGGGCCGGGGAGCTGTTTTTT. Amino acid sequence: CASSVLAGHLGAGELFF.

The CDR3 reads CASAGGYNEQFF. The CDR3 DNA sequence: TGCGCCTCGGCAGGGGGTTACAATGAGCAGTTCTTC. The chain joins TRBV10-2 to TRBJ2-1, with 7 bases that match TRBD1. The V segment lost 11 bases and the J segment 4 bases; nucleotides outside the gene matches: 5. The CDR3 runs 12 residues. Per germline, CDR1 WSHSY and CDR2 SAAADI.

The CDR3 sequence: CASRQASSYNEQFF. CDR3 nucleotide sequence: TGTGCCAGCAGACAGGCCAGCTCCTACAATGAGCAGTTCTTC. The chain employs TRBV2 and TRBJ2-1; D is perhaps TRBD1 (5 bases). V was pared by 6 bases and J by 0 bases, with 9 bases between. The CDR3 spans 14 residues. Germline V CDR1 and CDR2: SNHLY, FYNNEI.

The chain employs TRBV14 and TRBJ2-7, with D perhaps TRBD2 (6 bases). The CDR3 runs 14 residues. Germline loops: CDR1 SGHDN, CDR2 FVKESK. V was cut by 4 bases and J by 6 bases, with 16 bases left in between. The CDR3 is CASSLGGLKAEQYF. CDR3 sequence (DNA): TGTGCCAGCAGCCTGGGGGGTCTCAAGGCCGAGCAGTACTTC.

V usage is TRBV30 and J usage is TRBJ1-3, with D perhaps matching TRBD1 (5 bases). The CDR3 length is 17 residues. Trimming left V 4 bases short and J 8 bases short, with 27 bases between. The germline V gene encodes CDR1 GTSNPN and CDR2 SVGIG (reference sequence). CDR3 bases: TGTGCCTGGACAGGGCTATCCCCCTCTTCCTCACAGGACACCATATATTTT. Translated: CAWTGLSPSSSQDTIYF.

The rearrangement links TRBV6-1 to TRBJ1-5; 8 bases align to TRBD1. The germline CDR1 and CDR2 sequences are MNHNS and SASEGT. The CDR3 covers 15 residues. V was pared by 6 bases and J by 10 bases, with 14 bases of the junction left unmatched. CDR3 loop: CASSLGQAPSFPQHF. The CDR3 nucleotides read TGTGCCAGCAGCCTGGGACAGGCCCCCTCATTTCCCCAGCATTTT.

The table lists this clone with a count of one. The CDR3: CASSAGGAGTDTQYF. DNA of the CDR3: TGTGCCAGCAGCGCCGGGGGGGCGGGGACAGATACGCAGTATTTT. The rearrangement links TRBV9 to TRBJ2-3; TRBD2 aligns across 8 bases. The V gene end was trimmed by 3 bases and the J gene end by 3 bases; junction bases not matched to a gene: 6. The CDR3 loop spans 15 amino acids. The germline V gene has CDR1 SGDLS and CDR2 YYNGEE.